The rows below give T cell receptor beta chains drawn from one sample of a study of T cells in Graves' hyperthyroidism and ophthalmopathy. TCRdb re-called the multiplex PCR reads through MiXCR, storing one row per CDR3 protein. The sample comprises 730,000 or so distinct CDR3 sequences, 18% of which are singletons, and over 15% rests with the top ten. Sequencing used blood. The source is a woman between 50 and 59 years old with Graves' hyperthyroidism that later progressed to Graves' ophthalmopathy. Each CDR3 is given with its conserved first and last residue. D genes are given only for firm matches. Clone size is stated in some rows and not others, as once, few, many or a class when expanded.

d_gene: TRBD1
abundance: -
j_gene: TRBJ2-1
v_gene: TRBV5-8
CDR3aa: CASSSRDRGVHEQFF
CDR3nt: TGTGCCAGCAGCTCCCGGGACAGAGGGGTTCATGAGCAGTTCTTC

d_gene: -
abundance: many
j_gene: TRBJ1-2
v_gene: TRBV6-1
CDR3aa: CASSSRTRGYYGYTF
CDR3nt: TGTGCCAGCAGTTCGAGGACTCGAGGATACTATGGCTACACCTTC

d_gene: TRBD2
abundance: -
j_gene: TRBJ2-1
v_gene: TRBV5-4
CDR3aa: CASSFVQIQGTSGEFF
CDR3nt: TGTGCCAGCAGCTTCGTACAAATCCAAGGGACTAGCGGGGAGTTCTTC

d_gene: -
abundance: -
j_gene: TRBJ2-5
v_gene: TRBV12-3/TRBV12-4
CDR3aa: CASSLMAGQETQYF
CDR3nt: TGTGCCAGCAGTTTAATGGCAGGGCAAGAGACCCAGTACTTC

d_gene: TRBD1
abundance: -
j_gene: TRBJ1-1
v_gene: TRBV20-1
CDR3aa: CSADSGGVNTEAFF
CDR3nt: TGCAGTGCGGACTCAGGGGGAGTGAACACTGAAGCTTTCTTT

d_gene: TRBD2
abundance: -
j_gene: TRBJ2-5
v_gene: TRBV6-6
CDR3aa: CASSYSLAGVETQYF
CDR3nt: TGTGCCAGCAGTTACTCGCTAGCGGGAGTCGAGACCCAGTACTTC

d_gene: -
abundance: -
j_gene: TRBJ1-2
v_gene: TRBV27
CDR3aa: CASSLSINYGYTF
CDR3nt: TGTGCCAGCAGTTTAAGCATAAACTATGGCTACACCTTC

d_gene: TRBD1
abundance: -
j_gene: TRBJ1-6
v_gene: TRBV25-1
CDR3aa: CASSQGGGREGNSPLHF
CDR3nt: TGTGCCAGCAGCCAAGGGGGCGGGAGGGAGGGAAATTCACCCCTCCACTTT

d_gene: -
abundance: -
j_gene: TRBJ2-2
v_gene: TRBV24-1
CDR3aa: CATSDGTQNTGELFF
CDR3nt: TGTGCCACCAGTGACGGGACCCAGAACACCGGGGAGCTGTTTTTT

d_gene: -
abundance: many
j_gene: TRBJ1-1
v_gene: TRBV27
CDR3aa: CASRQGVQTGVKGTEAFF
CDR3nt: TGTGCCAGCAGGCAGGGAGTCCAAACGGGGGTGAAAGGCACTGAAGCTTTCTTT

d_gene: -
abundance: -
j_gene: TRBJ2-7
v_gene: TRBV29-1
CDR3aa: CSASGTAAYEQYF
CDR3nt: TGCAGCGCCTCGGGGACGGCGGCCTACGAGCAGTACTTC

d_gene: -
abundance: few
j_gene: TRBJ1-5
v_gene: TRBV7-9
CDR3aa: CASSMSGNSNQPQHF
CDR3nt: TGTGCCAGCAGTATGTCAGGGAATAGCAATCAGCCCCAGCATTTT

d_gene: TRBD1
abundance: -
j_gene: TRBJ1-2
v_gene: TRBV20-1
CDR3aa: CSASDRAYGYTF
CDR3nt: TGCAGTGCTAGCGACAGGGCGTATGGCTACACCTTC

d_gene: TRBD1
abundance: many
j_gene: TRBJ2-2
v_gene: TRBV11-3
CDR3aa: CASSARQGSGELFF
CDR3nt: TGTGCCAGCAGCGCCAGACAGGGGTCCGGGGAGCTGTTTTTT

d_gene: TRBD1
abundance: -
j_gene: TRBJ1-3
v_gene: TRBV18
CDR3aa: CASSPDRGSSGNTIYF
CDR3nt: TGTGCCAGCTCACCTGACAGGGGGAGCTCTGGAAACACCATATATTTT

d_gene: -
abundance: many
j_gene: TRBJ1-2
v_gene: TRBV12-3/TRBV12-4
CDR3aa: CASSLESGPYGGYGYTF
CDR3nt: TGTGCCAGCAGTTTAGAGTCCGGACCTTATGGTGGCTATGGCTACACCTTC

d_gene: -
abundance: -
j_gene: TRBJ1-4
v_gene: TRBV20-1
CDR3aa: CSAKFQGGEKLFF
CDR3nt: TGCAGCGCAAAGTTCCAGGGCGGTGAAAAACTGTTTTTT

d_gene: TRBD2
abundance: -
j_gene: TRBJ2-3
v_gene: TRBV7-6
CDR3aa: CASSSTTSGGSTDTQYF
CDR3nt: TGTGCCAGCAGCTCAACCACTAGCGGGGGTAGCACAGATACGCAGTATTTT

d_gene: TRBD2
abundance: once
j_gene: TRBJ2-7
v_gene: TRBV2
CDR3aa: CASTKTSGGAYEQYF
CDR3nt: TGTGCCAGCACCAAGACTAGCGGGGGGGCCTACGAGCAGTACTTC

d_gene: -
abundance: -
j_gene: TRBJ1-5
v_gene: TRBV7-9
CDR3aa: CASSLRCRDSNQPQHF
CDR3nt: TGTGCCAGCAGCTTAAGGTGCAGGGATAGCAATCAGCCCCAGCATTTT

d_gene: -
abundance: -
j_gene: TRBJ2-2
v_gene: TRBV19
CDR3aa: CASSIQSTGELLF
CDR3nt: TGTGCCAGTAGTATACAGAGCACCGGGGAGCTGCTTTTT

d_gene: -
abundance: few
j_gene: TRBJ2-2
v_gene: TRBV20-1
CDR3aa: CSASVLPNTGELFF
CDR3nt: TGCAGTGCTAGTGTACTTCCGAACACCGGGGAGCTGTTTTTT

d_gene: -
abundance: few
j_gene: TRBJ1-5
v_gene: TRBV12-3/TRBV12-4
CDR3aa: CASTTDLTHQPQHF
CDR3nt: TGTGCCAGCACCACAGACCTAACCCATCAGCCCCAGCATTTT

d_gene: -
abundance: -
j_gene: TRBJ2-1
v_gene: TRBV6-2/TRBV6-3
CDR3aa: CASWRGDNEQFF
CDR3nt: TGTGCCAGCTGGAGAGGGGACAATGAGCAGTTCTTC

d_gene: TRBD1
abundance: -
j_gene: TRBJ1-2
v_gene: TRBV27
CDR3aa: CASSLFDRGPFGYTF
CDR3nt: TGTGCCAGCAGTCTTTTCGACAGGGGGCCGTTTGGCTACACCTTC

d_gene: TRBD2
abundance: -
j_gene: TRBJ2-5
v_gene: TRBV12-3/TRBV12-4
CDR3aa: CASSPRTSGGKETQYF
CDR3nt: TGTGCCAGCAGCCCCCGGACTAGCGGGGGTAAAGAGACCCAGTACTTC

d_gene: TRBD1
abundance: many
j_gene: TRBJ1-2
v_gene: TRBV20-1
CDR3aa: CSATGTAYGYTF
CDR3nt: TGCAGTGCTACCGGGACAGCCTATGGCTACACCTTC

d_gene: -
abundance: many
j_gene: TRBJ1-5
v_gene: TRBV3-1
CDR3aa: CASSQTGPRQPQHF
CDR3nt: TGTGCCAGCAGCCAAACAGGGCCCCGTCAGCCCCAGCATTTT

d_gene: TRBD1
abundance: -
j_gene: TRBJ2-7
v_gene: TRBV20-1
CDR3aa: CSVPGTGILYEQYF
CDR3nt: TGCAGTGTACCCGGGACAGGGATCCTCTACGAGCAGTACTTC

d_gene: -
abundance: -
j_gene: TRBJ2-7
v_gene: TRBV5-1
CDR3aa: CASSLGTDTYEQYF
CDR3nt: TGCGCCAGCAGCTTGGGGACAGACACCTACGAGCAGTACTTC

d_gene: TRBD1
abundance: many
j_gene: TRBJ1-2
v_gene: TRBV13
CDR3aa: CASSLQGAEYGYTF
CDR3nt: TGTGCCAGCAGCTTACAGGGGGCGGAATATGGCTACACCTTC